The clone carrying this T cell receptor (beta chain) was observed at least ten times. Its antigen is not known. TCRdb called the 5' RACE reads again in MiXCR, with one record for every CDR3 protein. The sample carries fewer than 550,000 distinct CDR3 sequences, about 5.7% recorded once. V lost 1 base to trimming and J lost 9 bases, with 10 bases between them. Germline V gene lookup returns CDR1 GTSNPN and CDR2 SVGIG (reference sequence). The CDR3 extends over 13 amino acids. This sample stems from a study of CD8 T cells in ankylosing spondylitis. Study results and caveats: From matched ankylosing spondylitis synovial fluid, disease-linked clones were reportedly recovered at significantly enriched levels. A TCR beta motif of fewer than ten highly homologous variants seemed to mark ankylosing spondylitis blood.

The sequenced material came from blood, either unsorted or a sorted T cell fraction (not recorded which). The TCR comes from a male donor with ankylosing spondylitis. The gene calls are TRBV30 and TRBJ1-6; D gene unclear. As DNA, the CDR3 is TGTGCCTGGAGTGACATACGGGGTTCACCCCTCCACTTT. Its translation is CAWSDIRGSPLHF.